This TCR beta chain was identified in a study of cytomegalovirus exposure and HLA in healthy donors. Overall study findings and caveats: Cytomegalovirus status, reportedly, was diagnosed with high specificity and sensitivity by the classifier. It was likely that a cluster of highly shared sequence variants was a sequencing artifact.

PCR used 60 Vbeta primers and 13 Jbeta primers. Profiling relied on immunoSEQ multiplex PCR, and the TCRdb table lists in-frame clones only, not all of them. The sample includes more than 110,000 clones, roughly 73% of them seen just once. Turning to this clone: Antigen specificity is unknown. At one boundary the junction diverges from the germline segment, which might be a read error.

The CDR3 spans 16 residues. Germline assignment: CDR1 SSHAT and CDR2 FNYEAQ (reference sequence). V is TRBV7-7 and J is TRBJ2-6; TRBD2 is a possible D gene (6 bases). The receptor was derived from a human donor in good health. The sample was PBMCs. The CDR3 coding sequence is TGTGCTAGCAGCCCGGGACTGCCCTCTGGGGCCAACGTCCTGACTTTC. Translation: CASSPGLPSGANVLTF.